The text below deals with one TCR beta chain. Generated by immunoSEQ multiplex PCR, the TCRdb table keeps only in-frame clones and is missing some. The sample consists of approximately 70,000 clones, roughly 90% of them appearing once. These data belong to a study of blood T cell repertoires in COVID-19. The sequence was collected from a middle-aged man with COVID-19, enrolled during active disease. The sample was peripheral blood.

CDR3 sequence: CASSVWAAGTGELFF. The CDR3 DNA reads as TGTGCCAGCAGTGTGTGGGCTGCGGGCACCGGGGAGCTGTTTTTT. The chain uses TRBV25-1 and TRBJ2-2; maybe TRBD2 (5 bases). The CDR3 is 15 amino acids. Germline V lookup: CDR1 MGHDK, CDR2 SYGVNS. V was shortened by 4 bases and J by 4 bases, with 13 bases between the two germline ends.